The text below deals with one T cell receptor beta chain. The antigen is undetermined. A read error may produce the germline difference seen at one junction end. In TCRdb, the reads were re-called with MiXCR into one record per CDR3 protein. The sample comprises some 800,000 distinct CDR3 sequences, 32% of which are singletons, and 9.5% to 15% rests with the top ten. These data belong to a study of T cell repertoires in cytomegalovirus infection. On the study more broadly: Both recently identified HLA-C-restricted and well-studied HLA-B-restricted CMV epitopes were used in the study.

The CDR3 sequence is 16 residues long. Looked up from germline, CDR1 is SGHDT and CDR2 is YYEEEE. Study-level findings and limits: Individuals carrying CMV plus the relevant HLA were identified by cumulative frequency of public TCR beta families.

This sequence originates from a human donor in good health (CMV status not recorded). Some clones in this sample may be carry-over from other donors' samples. The rearrangement joins TRBV5-6 to TRBJ2-3; D is ambiguous. Sequenced material: cultured CD8+ T cells from PBMCs, taken from culture after CMV antigen stimulation. The DNA for the CDR3 is TGTGTCAGCAGCTACACGGCCCAGACCGCAACAGATACGCAGTATTTT. It specifies CVSSYTAQTATDTQYF.